This entry lists 9 T cell receptor beta chains sequenced from one sample in a study of cytomegalovirus exposure and HLA in healthy donors (dated by TCRdb to about 2017). The protocol used for the library was the immunoSEQ multiplex PCR assay. A mixture of 60 forward primers for TCR Vbeta segments and 13 reverse primers for TCR Jbeta segments was used in the multiplex PCR. As stored in TCRdb, this immuneACCESS dataset retains in-frame rearrangements with V and J assigned. A fraction of the clones does not appear; measured against another copy, unresolved V genes explain less than half of the discrepancy, and the remainder lacks a known reason. The sample table shows some 130,000 clones, and more than 80% are seen once. The ten largest clones represent less than 3% of the sample. Input material: PBMCs. The receptors were gathered from a man between 25 and 39 years old in good health and CMV-seronegative.

This chain connects TRBV27 to TRBJ1-5; D possibly corresponds to TRBD1 (6 bases). V lost 2 bases to trimming and J lost 3 bases, with 8 bases between them. CDR1 is MNHEY, CDR2 SMNVEV, per germline (reference sequence). The CDR3 covers 14 residues. DNA for the CDR3: TGTGCCAGCAGTTTAAGGGGGTACAATCAGCCCCAGCATTTT. Translated, it gives CASSLRGYNQPQHF.

The chain has TRBV6-1 and TRBJ1-5; D gene unclear. The CDR3 has 13 amino acids. The V gene lost 4 bases and the J gene lost 7 bases, with 11 bases spanning the gap. Germline V CDR1 and CDR2: MNHNS, SASEGT. The CDR3 loop is CASSGWREQPQHF. The CDR3 DNA reads as TGTGCCAGCAGTGGGTGGAGAGAACAGCCCCAGCATTTT.

About this clone: The same CDR3 also results from other DNA sequences found in this sample. V usage is TRBV7-9 and J usage is TRBJ2-7; the match to TRBD1 covers 8 bases. CDR1 SEHNR and CDR2 FQNEAQ come from the germline V gene (reference sequence). Losses at the gene ends were 1 base for V and 3 bases for J; bases not matched to a gene: 2. The CDR3 is 14 residues long. CDR3 bases: TGTGCCAGCAGCTTAGTAGGACAGGGCTACGAGCAGTACTTC. Protein sequence: CASSLVGQGYEQYF.

Comment on this clone: One end of the junction does not line up with germline, which may come from a read error. This chain uses TRBV9 with TRBJ1-5; D is unresolved. The CDR3 covers 15 residues. CDR1 SGDLS and CDR2 YYNGEE come from the germline V gene. Here the CDR3 reads CASSVGESRHQPQNF. The CDR3 region has the DNA TGTGCCAGCAGCGTAGGGGAGTCCAGGCATCAGCCCCAGAATTTT.

This clone is a singleton in its sample. This chain links TRBV12-5 with TRBJ2-2; D is undetermined. The germline gives CDR1 LGHNT, CDR2 FRNRAP. V was clipped by 1 base and J by 5 bases, with 2 bases between them. The CDR3 is 12 amino acids. The CDR3 spells CASGLATGELFF. The CDR3 DNA sequence: TGTGCTAGTGGTTTGGCGACCGGGGAGCTGTTTTTT. The full variable domain, in which reference TRBV12-5 and TRBJ2-2 provide the parts outside the CDR3, is DARVTQTPRHKVTEMGQEVTMRCQPILGHNTVFWYRQTMMQGLELLAYFRNRAPLDDSGMPKDRFSAEMPDATLATLKIQPSEPRDSAVYFCASGLATGELFFGEGSRLTVL.

This clone has a handful of counts. This chain links TRBV6-5 with TRBJ2-5; 9 bases agree with TRBD2. Germline V gene sequence: CDR1 MNHEY, CDR2 SVGAGI. The CDR3 has 15 residues. The V and J ends lost 5 bases and 5 bases, in that order; junction bases with no gene match: 9. CDR3 nucleotides: TGTGCCAGCAGTAGGCTTAGCGGGAGAGGGGAGACCCAGTACTTC. This encodes CASSRLSGRGETQYF.

The V call is TRBV10-2, the J call TRBJ2-1; TRBD1 agrees at 10 bases. In germline, CDR1 is WSHSY, CDR2 SAAADI. J lost 9 bases, V lost 2 bases, and 7 bases had no gene match. The CDR3 has 15 residues. CDR3 sequence: CASSEADRGLGEQFF. The CDR3 DNA sequence: TGCGCCAGCAGTGAGGCTGACAGGGGGCTTGGTGAGCAGTTCTTC.

This clone occurred once. J is TRBJ1-1 and V is TRBV25-1, with D unresolved. The CDR3 loop spans 13 amino acids. Germline CDR1 and CDR2: MGHDK and SYGVNS. V was trimmed by 3 bases and J by 1 base, leaving 6 bases between them. For the CDR3, the DNA is TGTGCCAGCAGTGACCCGGGGAACACTGAAGCTTTCTTT. Its protein is CASSDPGNTEAFF.

This chain joins TRBV7-6 and TRBJ2-7; 14 bases are a match to TRBD2. The CDR3 is 15 residues long. The germline CDR1 and CDR2 sequences are SGHVS and FNYEAQ. V was pared by 6 bases and J by 2 bases, with 3 bases of the junction left unmatched. The CDR3 nucleotides read TGTGCCAGCAGACCGGGACTAGCGGGAGCCTACGAGCAGTACTTC. Protein: CASRPGLAGAYEQYF.